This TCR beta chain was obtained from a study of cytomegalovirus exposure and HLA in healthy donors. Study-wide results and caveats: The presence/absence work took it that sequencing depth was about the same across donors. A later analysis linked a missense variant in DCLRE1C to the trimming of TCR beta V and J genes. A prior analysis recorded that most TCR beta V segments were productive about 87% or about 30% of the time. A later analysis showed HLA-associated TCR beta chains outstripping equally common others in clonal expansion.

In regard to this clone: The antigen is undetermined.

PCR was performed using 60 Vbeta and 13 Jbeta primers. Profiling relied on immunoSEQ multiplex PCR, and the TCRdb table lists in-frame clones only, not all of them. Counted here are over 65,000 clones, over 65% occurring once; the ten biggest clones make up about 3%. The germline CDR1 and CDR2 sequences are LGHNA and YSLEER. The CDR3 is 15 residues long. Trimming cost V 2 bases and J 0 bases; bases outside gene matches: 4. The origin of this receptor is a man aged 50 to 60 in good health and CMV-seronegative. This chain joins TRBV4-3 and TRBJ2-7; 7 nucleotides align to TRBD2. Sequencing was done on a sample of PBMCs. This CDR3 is CASSQNWEGSYEQYF. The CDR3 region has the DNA TGCGCCAGCAGCCAAAATTGGGAGGGCTCCTACGAGCAGTACTTC.